This T cell receptor beta chain was sequenced in a study of Tregs in tolerant kidney transplant recipients (dated by TCRdb to between 2019 and 2020). Notes on the research overall: The transplants used related donors along with nonmyeloablative bone marrow transplantation, and in the human trials mixed chimerism was transient. The study applied TCRbeta sequencing to find donor-specific regulatory T cells before combined kidney and bone marrow transplantation and then followed those same cells after transplant. General findings and caveats noted by the study authors: Because only a small number of patients were included, the study had limitations, and the results will need to be validated in larger populations as well as under other immunosuppression protocols. For some patients, the PCR primers changed as time went on, which meant samples from those patients could not be compared with one another at the nucleotide level. Expanding Tregs with activated donor B cells appeared to identify the most biologically relevant and donor-specific TCRbeta repertoire. Biological reproducibility was not directly assessed, although technical replication error appeared to be minimal. In tolerant patients, donor-specific Tregs expanded more than Tregs overall, which suggests antigen-driven rather than nonspecific expansion.

This clone occurred a few times. Its antigen specificity is not known. Base-call qualities are not available, and no considerably larger clone is one nucleotide away. The time point label on this specimen signifies: blood sample drawn before combined kidney and bone marrow transplant. Unstimulated Tregs (CD4+CD25+CD127-), CD4+ non-Tregs (CD4+CD25-), CD4 and CD8 cells were FACS-sorted from thawed PBMCs. Prior to Treg sorting, thawed PBMCs were rested overnight with approximately 210 IU/ml IL-2 at 37 degrees C. 4 combined kidney and bone marrow transplant recipients from the ITN036ST trial were included as patients, and samples were available only from these trial subjects. Healthy control blood was processed by Ficoll density gradient to PBMCs and cryopreserved; patient PBMCs were collected before and after transplant. For TCRbeta CDR3 sequencing, genomic DNA from the sorted cells was extracted using the QIAGEN DNeasy Blood and Tissue Kit. Through immunoSEQ, high-throughput TCRbeta CDR3 sequencing was done commercially, including PCR amplification with internal controls and bias correction. As for how the authors treated the data: A unique productive TCRbeta sequence was defined by the CDR3 nucleotide sequence when primers matched, and otherwise by the CDR3 amino acid sequence together with the Vbeta and Jbeta genes. To correct for sorting error, sequences found in more than one sorted population at a frequency ratio of 2:1 or less were discarded, and the remaining shared sequences were assigned to the population with the higher frequency. Donor-reactive sequences were defined as at least 5-fold expanded in CFSE-low cells versus unstimulated cells, with frequency of at least 0.01% in CFSE-low cells. Jensen-Shannon divergence, calculated on the top 100 TCRbeta sequences ranked by frequency, was used to quantify repertoire divergence. For any sample with multiple sequencing runs, sorting error was corrected in each run separately before the runs were pooled. Entries here come from immuneACCESS through TCRdb and include only in-frame sequences with V and J called. Some clones fail to appear in such tables; in the studies checked, an unresolved V gene covers under half of the shortfall, and the cause of the remainder is unknown. Clonal size and the V and J genes are those of that table, whereas D and trimming came from the DNA. This sample has 60,000 or so clones in its table, and approximately 85% of those were observed once. Approximately 2.1% of the sample comes from the top ten.

As encoded in the germline V gene (reference sequence), CDR1 is SEHNR while CDR2 is FQNEAQ. The V and J ends are trimmed by 4 bases and 4 bases, leaving 13 bases between them. Its CDR3 holds 14 amino acids, cysteine through phenylalanine. Only the CDR3 region is kept as DNA, spanning 42 bases read in frame from base 1. The source of this sequence is a human donor who received a combined kidney and bone marrow transplant. Sequenced material: Tregs from blood, taken before the transplant. This chain is built from TRBV7-9 and TRBJ1-2; TRBD1 is a possible D gene, resting on 6 matching bases. The CDR3 reads CASSSPGQIYGYTF. Read as DNA, the sequence is TGTGCCAGCAGCTCACCGGGACAAATCTATGGCTACACCTTC.